The 17 T cell receptor beta chains reported below all come from one sample, sequenced in a study of CD8+ T cells in alopecia areata. It was cDNA, reverse transcribed from extracted RNA, that served as the sequencing template. Sequencing was performed with immunoSEQ multiplex PCR; in TCRdb, only in-frame clones are kept and a portion is missing. This repertoire lists approximately 280,000 clones without singletons; more than 1% sits in the top ten. Combined cutaneous lymph node cells underwent sorting by CD4, CD8alpha, NKG2D, NKG2ACE and additional markers. The sample was CD4+ T cells sorted from a lymph node. The origin of the receptors is a C3H/HeJ mouse with alopecia areata. The strain's MHC type: H2-k.

Regarding this clone: Any gene name here is a mouse gene name. The read stops 4 residues short of the end of the CDR3; the missing end is completed from the germline J gene. The identical CDR3 is also encoded by other nucleotide sequences in the sample. This chain connects TRBV5 to TRBJ2-5; 10 bases align to TRBD1. Germline V CDR1 and CDR2: LGHNA, YNLKQL (reference sequence). The CDR3 spans 14 residues. The sequenced part of the CDR3 DNA is TGTGCCAGCAGCCAGACAGGGGGCGCGGAC. It translates to CASSQTGGAD. From start to end, the CDR3 is CASSQTGGADTQYF.

A few counts support this clone. The genes are named according to mouse. The CDR3 is cut off 4 residues early in the read; its end comes from the germline J gene. The chain is built from TRBV19 and TRBJ1-1; perhaps TRBD1 as D (6 bases). Per the germline V gene, CDR1 is FNHDT and CDR2 is SITEND (reference sequence). V shed 5 bases and J shed 0 bases, with 14 bases lying between them. CDR3 length equals 15 residues. CDR3: CASRERDNANTEVFF. CDR3 bases read: TGTGCCAGCAGGGAACGGGACAATGCAAACACA.

As concerns this clone: Gene names follow the mouse nomenclature. The sequenced part of the CDR3 DNA is TGCACCTGCAGTGCAGATGGGGACAGGGACTCC. Its translation: CTCSADGDRDS. The full CDR3 sequence reads CTCSADGDRDSDYTF. The chain carries TRBV1 and TRBJ1-2, with 9 bases matching TRBD1. The observed sequence ends 4 residues before the CDR3 terminus, with the missing tail filled in from the germline J gene. CDR3 length equals 15 residues. J was trimmed by 3 bases and V by 0 bases; bases with no gene match: 2. CDR1 and CDR2 (germline): NSQYPW, LRSPGD (reference sequence).

On this clone: Gene names and germline match the mouse. The sequence runs out 4 residues before the end of the CDR3; the remainder is reconstructed from the germline J gene. Distinct nucleotide sequences in the sample also encode this CDR3. This chain links TRBV31 with TRBJ1-2, with a tentative D call TRBD1 (5 bases). The CDR3 sequence is 14 residues long. V was pared by 0 bases and J by 0 bases, with 8 bases between. Germline V gene sequence: CDR1 GKSSPN, CDR2 SITVG. The CDR3 DNA, read in part, is TGTGCCTGGAGTCTACCAGGGACAAACTCC. As protein: CAWSLPGTNS. The CDR3 in its entirety is CAWSLPGTNSDYTF. The variable domain in full, completed from reference TRBV31 and TRBJ1-2, reads AQTIHQWPVAEIKAVGSPLSLGCTIKGKSSPNLYWYWQATGGTLQQLFYSITVGQVESVVQLNLSASRPKDDQFILSTEKLLLSHSGFYLCAWSLPGTNSDYTFGSGTRLLVI.

This clone was seen more than once but under ten times. The genes and germline here are from mouse. The sequenced fragment ends 4 residues before the CDR3 boundary, so the rest is inferred from the germline J gene. The rearrangement links TRBV19 to TRBJ2-2; a weak D match, TRBD1 (6 bases). Between the trimmed V and J ends, which lost 4 bases and 4 bases, there was a span of 11 bases. This CDR3 is built from 14 residues. CDR1 and CDR2 from the germline V gene are FNHDT and SITEND (reference sequence). The part of the CDR3 DNA that was read is TGTGCCAGCAGTGATCAGGGGCGCACCGGG. Translated: CASSDQGRTG. The whole CDR3 region reads CASSDQGRTGQLYF.

This clone has just a few counts. Any gene name here is a mouse gene name. The sequence runs out 4 residues before the end of the CDR3; the remainder is reconstructed from the germline J gene. The rearrangement links TRBV2 to TRBJ2-2, with D maybe TRBD1 (6 bases). Deletions cut 2 bases from V and 2 bases from J, with 12 bases between. Germline CDR1 and CDR2: LGHNA and YSYQKL. The CDR3 consists of 16 residues. Partial CDR3 DNA: TGTGCCAGCAGCCAAACCCCCGACAGGAACACCGGG. Encoded protein: CASSQTPDRNTG. The whole CDR3 protein is CASSQTPDRNTGQLYF.

To note about this clone: One base away lies a much larger clone, so this may be a sequencing read error. The gene names here belong to mouse. The DNA read from the CDR3 is TGTGCCAGCAGTGGGGACAGGAGTGCAGAA. This codes for CASSGDRSAE. In full, the CDR3 is CASSGDRSAETLYF. The gene calls are TRBV13-3 and TRBJ2-3; 8 bases line up with TRBD1. The read terminates 4 residues before the CDR3 end, so the remaining end is supplied by the germline J gene. The germline CDR1 and CDR2 sequences are NNHDY and SYVADS. The trim removed 3 bases at V and 0 bases at J, leaving 0 bases unmatched. CDR3 length equals 14 residues.

In regard to this clone: The gene symbols are mouse symbols. At the DNA level, this CDR3 is encoded by other sequences in the same sample as well. The CDR3 spells CASGTGGNSDYTF. The CDR3 DNA, read in part, is TGTGCCAGCGGGACAGGGGGAAACTCC. The rearrangement joins TRBV19 to TRBJ1-2, with 11 bases identical to TRBD1. Read coverage stops 4 residues before the CDR3 terminus; the germline J gene supplies the remainder. Unmatched junction bases numbered 0, after V lost 7 bases and J lost 1 base. Germline loops: CDR1 FNHDT, CDR2 SITEND (reference sequence). This CDR3 spans 13 amino acids.

For this clone: Gene names and germline match the mouse. The read is 4 residues too short to cover the CDR3 end, so that end is filled in from the germline J gene. This same CDR3 is encoded by further DNA sequences in the sample. The chain joins TRBV13-1 to TRBJ1-2, with a weak D call TRBD1 (6 bases). The CDR3 is 14 amino acids. Trimming took 2 bases from V and 0 from J, leaving 8 bases between them. Germline CDR1 is NSHNY and CDR2 is SYGAGN. The CDR3 DNA, read in part, is TGTGCCAGCAGTGACGGACAGTCAAACTCC. This gives the protein CASSDGQSNS. The whole CDR3 protein reads CASSDGQSNSDYTF.

A word on this clone: Gene names denote mouse genes. The read terminates 4 residues before the CDR3 end, so the remaining end is supplied by the germline J gene. V usage is TRBV19 and J usage is TRBJ2-2; 8 nucleotides match TRBD1. This CDR3 has 13 residues. V dropped 7 bases and J dropped 4; count of bases not matched to a gene: 3. CDR1 is FNHDT and CDR2 is SITEND in the germline V gene (reference sequence). CDR3 sequence reads: CASAQGGTGQLYF. The DNA read from the CDR3 is TGTGCCAGCGCACAGGGGGGCACCGGG.

This clone was picked up a small number of times. The listed genes are named as in mouse. Read sequence stops 4 residues before the CDR3 end, and the germline J gene provides the missing end. The gene calls are TRBV13-1 and TRBJ1-2, with D possibly matching TRBD1 (6 bases). The CDR3 is 14 residues long. Per the germline V gene, CDR1 is NSHNY and CDR2 is SYGAGN. Trimming shortened V by 3 bases and J by 4 bases, and 13 bases separated the two germline ends. The sequenced CDR3 bases are TGTGCCAGCAGTGGGGACAAACTAAGCTCC. Protein: CASSGDKLSS. The whole CDR3 sequence reads CASSGDKLSSDYTF.

Details on this clone: The genes and germline here are from mouse. The read halts 4 residues ahead of the CDR3 end, with the missing end drawn from the germline J gene. The V gene is TRBV17, the J gene TRBJ2-4; 9 bases match TRBD1. CDR1 is MNHDT, CDR2 YYDKIL, per germline. The V gene end was trimmed by 3 bases and the J gene end by 1 base; junction bases not matched to a gene: 2. The CDR3 has 15 residues. CDR3 bases read: TGTGCTAGCAGTAGCCGGGACAGGGGTCAAAAC. This gives the protein CASSSRDRGQN. The whole CDR3 protein is CASSSRDRGQNTLYF.

With regard to this clone: Gene names are mouse gene names. Read sequence stops 4 residues before the CDR3 end, and the germline J gene provides the missing end. This specimen includes other DNA sequences encoding the same CDR3. The chain employs TRBV1 and TRBJ2-5, with TRBD1 identical over 9 bases. CDR3 length equals 14 residues. From germline, CDR1 is NSQYPW and CDR2 LRSPGD (reference sequence). The part of the CDR3 DNA that was read is TGCACCTGCAGTGCCACAGGGGGCGAGGAC. Translating it yields CTCSATGGED. The entire CDR3 reads CTCSATGGEDTQYF.

Notes on this clone: All gene names here are mouse names. The read ends 4 residues before the CDR3 terminus; that terminus is restored from the germline J gene. The V gene is TRBV19, the J gene TRBJ1-1; 11 bases are a match to TRBD1. Germline CDR1 and CDR2: FNHDT and SITEND (reference sequence). CDR3 length: 14 residues. CDR3 in amino acids: CASSIGTGGSEVFF. The sequenced part of the CDR3 DNA is TGTGCCAGCAGTATAGGGACAGGGGGCTCA.

This clone was detected only a few times. The gene names here belong to mouse. Read data end 4 residues before the CDR3 end; the end is taken from the germline J gene. The chain combines TRBV5 with TRBJ1-2, with D perhaps TRBD1 (6 bases). V was shortened by 1 base and J by 0 bases, with 12 bases between the two germline ends. The CDR3 loop spans 16 amino acids. The germline CDR1 and CDR2 sequences are LGHNA and YNLKQL (reference sequence). This chain's CDR3 is CASSQAPGQANSDYTF. CDR3 DNA, as far as it was read: TGTGCCAGCAGCCAAGCCCCGGGACAAGCAAACTCC.

For this clone: Each gene name is a mouse one. From the germline J gene comes the end of the CDR3, since the read stops 4 residues before it. The chain carries TRBV13-1 and TRBJ2-2; D unclear. V gave up 0 bases and J gave up 0 bases, with 6 bases separating them. Germline assignment: CDR1 NSHNY and CDR2 SYGAGN. The CDR3 loop spans 15 amino acids. The CDR3 protein is CASSDGSANTGQLYF. CDR3 DNA (partial): TGTGCCAGCAGTGATGGGTCAGCAAACACCGGG.

This clone came up a few times. Each gene name is a mouse one. The CDR3 goes on 4 residues after the read ends, and that part is filled in from the germline J gene. The rearrangement links TRBV13-2 to TRBJ2-5; 9 bases fit TRBD2. This CDR3 contains 15 residues. The V gene's germline CDR1 is NNHNN and CDR2 SYGAGS (reference sequence). The sequenced part of the CDR3 DNA is TGTGCCAGCGGTGATGTGGGGGGGCGCAGGGAC. As protein: CASGDVGGRRD. In full, the CDR3 is CASGDVGGRRDTQYF.